A single sample is the source of the 3 T cell receptor beta chains below, sequenced in a study of Ad26.COV2.S vaccination and SARS-CoV-2 variants. This table comes from immunoSEQ multiplex PCR, and its TCRdb copy is limited to in-frame clones, with some not included. The sample records 150,000 to 200,000 clones, around 88% being singletons. The sequencing here drew on peripheral blood, taken after recovery from COVID-19. These receptors came from a human donor who had recovered from COVID-19.

The chain combines TRBV13 with TRBJ2-5; D is undetermined. The CDR3 extends over 14 amino acids. Germline loops: CDR1 PRHDT, CDR2 FYEKMQ (reference sequence). The ends were cut back, 4 bases at V and 1 base at J, with 10 bases in the middle. The CDR3: CASSSEHVQETQYF. CDR3 nucleotides: TGTGCCAGCAGCTCCGAGCACGTCCAAGAGACCCAGTACTTC.

The chain couples TRBV5-4 to TRBJ1-2, with 12 bases matching TRBD1. Unmatched junction bases numbered 4, after V lost 0 bases and J lost 10 bases. Germline V CDR1 and CDR2: SGHNT, YYREEE (reference sequence). The CDR3 contains 14 residues. In DNA, the CDR3 is TGTGCCAGCAGCTTGGTTGGGACAGGGGGCTTCTACACCTTC. As protein: CASSLVGTGGFYTF.

The chain is built from TRBV30 and TRBJ1-6; no clear D gene. V lost 2 bases to trimming and J lost 7 bases, with 9 bases between them. Germline-derived CDR1 and CDR2 are GTSNPN and SVGIG (reference sequence). The CDR3 length is 13 residues. The CDR3 DNA reads as TGTGCCTGGAGTAGGTCTCAAAATTCACCCCTCCACTTT. Protein sequence: CAWSRSQNSPLHF. Based on the CDR3 plus reference TRBV30 and TRBJ1-6, the full variable domain is SQTIHQWPATLVQPVGSPLSLECTVEGTSNPNLYWYRQAAGRGLQLLFYSVGIGQISSEVPQNLSASRPQDRQFILSSKKLLLSDSGFYLCAWSRSQNSPLHFGNGTRLTVT.